The subject of this entry is one T cell receptor beta chain. V lost 4 bases and J lost 9, with 13 bases in between. CDR1 is LNHDA and CDR2 is SQIVND in the germline V gene (reference sequence). CDR3 length equals 14 residues. This entry belongs to a study of CD8+ T cells in alopecia areata. Study-level information: For treated patients, severity scores reflected the percentage of scalp area affected.

Regarding treatment: oral pan-JAK inhibitor, 5-10 mg twice daily. cDNA prepared by RNA extraction and subsequent reverse transcription served as the template for sequencing. Only in-frame clones appear in the TCRdb table, and some are missing; sequencing was by immunoSEQ multiplex PCR. Seen here are about 190,000 clones, about 60% observed once, and the top ten hold roughly 12%. The source of this sequence is a human donor with alopecia areata. Sequenced material: CD8+ T cells sorted from blood, taken at week 24, from a patient treated with tofacitinib. The rearrangement uses TRBV19 and TRBJ1-6; D gene uncertain. DNA of the CDR3: TGTGCCAGTAGTAAACCCGGCGTAACTTCACCCCTCCACTTT. Translating it yields CASSKPGVTSPLHF.